The 8 T cell receptor beta chains listed next were all sequenced from one sample in a study of regulatory T cells in long-lasting Graves disease. The sample's time point: persistent/refractory GD, antithyroid drugs over 5 years with positive TRAb. Scientists built the TCR library using RNA that was extracted from PBMCs. Both iRepertoire HTBI primers and Arm-PCR of CDR3 regions were used to build the TCR beta libraries. In TCRdb, the multiplex PCR reads were re-called with MiXCR into one record per CDR3 protein. Among 430,000 or so distinct CDR3 sequences listed, around 23% were seen once. Here the sequenced sample was peripheral blood mononuclear cells (PBMCs), taken when the disease was refractory, from a patient treated with antithyroid drugs. These receptors all come from a female donor with Graves disease.

This clonotype was observed a few times. V is TRBV2 and J is TRBJ2-2; TRBD1 aligns across 8 bases. The germline gives CDR1 SNHLY, CDR2 FYNNEI. V shed 7 bases and J 7 bases; nucleotides not matched to a gene: 8. The CDR3 contains 14 residues. DNA of the CDR3: TGTGCCAGCAAAGGACAGGGAAATGTCGGGGAGCTGTTTTTT. Translating gives CASKGQGNVGELFF.

This clonotype occurred a few times. The chain couples TRBV30 to TRBJ2-7; 9 nucleotides align to TRBD2. With V trimmed by 4 bases and J by 5 bases, 6 bases remained unmatched. Germline V gives CDR1 GTSNPN, CDR2 SVGIG (reference sequence). The CDR3 spans 13 residues. The CDR3 nucleotides read TGTGCCTGGACGTCTAGCGGGAACGACGAGCAGTACTTC. Its protein is CAWTSSGNDEQYF.

This clonotype was picked up a small number of times. This rearrangement joins TRBV30 to TRBJ1-5, with D uncertain. The CDR3 runs 16 residues. CDR1 and CDR2 from the germline V gene are GTSNPN and SVGIG (reference sequence). The V end was cut by 3 bases, the J end by 0 bases, with 15 bases between. The DNA for the CDR3 is TGTGCCTGGAGCCCCCCCCCGAAGGGTAGCAATCAGCCCCAGCATTTT. It codes for CAWSPPPKGSNQPQHF. Variable domain in full (rest from reference TRBV30 and TRBJ1-5): SQTIHQWPATLVQPVGSPLSLECTVEGTSNPNLYWYRQAAGRGLQLLFYSVGIGQISSEVPQNLSASRPQDRQFILSSKKLLLSDSGFYLCAWSPPPKGSNQPQHFGDGTRLSIL.

This clonotype was counted many times. The rearrangement joins TRBV6-1 to TRBJ2-5, with a weak D call TRBD2 (6 bases). Trimming took off 8 bases at V and 1 base at J, with 17 bases between the two ends. Germline CDR1 is MNHNS and CDR2 is SASEGT. The CDR3 contains 15 residues. DNA for the CDR3: TGTGCCAGCGGAAGCTCTAGCGCCGGCCAAGAGACCCAGTACTTC. Translated, it gives CASGSSSAGQETQYF.

A word on this clonotype: The junction shows a germline mismatch at one end, possibly a read error. The V and J genes are TRBV5-1 and TRBJ2-6; D unclear. CDR1 is SGHRS, CDR2 YFSETQ, per germline. CDR3 length equals 17 residues. The CDR3 DNA reads as TGCGCCAGTAGCTTGGCTGGGCGAAACTCTGGGGCCAACGTCCTGACTTTC. This gives the protein CASSLAGRNSGANVLTF.

With regard to this clonotype: Mismatch with germline at one junction end may stem from a read error. CDR3 in amino acids: CTSSFKDSPMNTEAFF. CDR3 coding DNA: TGTACCAGTAGTTTCAAGGACAGCCCTATGAACACTGAAGCTTTCTTT. V gene TRBV19 combines with J gene TRBJ1-1; TRBD1 might be the D (6 bases). The germline CDR1 and CDR2 sequences are LNHDA and SQIVND (reference sequence). The CDR3 is 16 residues long.

The CDR3 loop reads CASSLGGAGYGQPQHF. For the CDR3, the DNA is TGTGCCAGTAGCCTCGGCGGGGCCGGATACGGTCAGCCCCAGCATTTT. The chain carries TRBV19 and TRBJ1-5, with a possible D match to TRBD1 (5 bases). Per germline, CDR1 LNHDA and CDR2 SQIVND (reference sequence). The germline V and J ends were trimmed by 6 bases and 6 bases, with 21 bases remaining between them. The CDR3 sequence is 16 residues long.

The gene calls are TRBV29-1 and TRBJ1-1; the D is unclear. V gave up 4 bases and J gave up 7 bases, with 7 bases separating them. Germline V gives CDR1 SQVTM, CDR2 ANQGSEA. The CDR3 totals 10 residues. Here the CDR3 reads CSVVSVEAFF. DNA for the CDR3: TGCAGCGTTGTGTCAGTTGAAGCTTTCTTT.